The rows below give T cell receptor beta chains drawn from one sample of a study of T cell repertoires in cytomegalovirus infection. TCRdb itself ran the reads through MiXCR, one entry per CDR3 protein. The profile shows approximately 190,000 distinct CDR3 sequences, 7.5% to 10% of them singletons. The sequenced sample consisted of PBMCs. Source of these receptors: a human donor in good health (CMV status not recorded). Some clones in this sample may be carry-over from other donors' samples. Both conserved end residues are part of each CDR3. The D gene is left open where the match is weak. The listing skips clone size in some rows; elsewhere it reads once, few, many or a size class.

CDR3 protein | CDR3 DNA | V gene | clone size | D gene | J gene | CDR3 length
CSATLADFYEQYF | TGCAGTGCCACCTTAGCGGACTTTTACGAGCAGTACTTC | TRBV20-1 | many | NA | TRBJ2-7 | 13
CASSSQGSTEAFF | TGTGCCAGCAGCTCACAGGGAAGCACTGAAGCTTTCTTT | TRBV6-2/TRBV6-3 | many | NA | TRBJ1-1 | 13
CASSLRSWGANTGELFF | TGTGCCAGCAGCTTAAGGTCGTGGGGCGCGAACACCGGGGAGCTGTTTTTT | TRBV7-8 | NA | NA | TRBJ2-2 | 17
CSANNQAGEQYF | TGCAGTGCTAATAATCAGGCGGGTGAGCAGTACTTC | TRBV20-1 | few | NA | TRBJ2-7 | 12
CASSQDPAGYNEQFF | TGCGCCAGCAGCCAAGATCCAGCGGGGTACAATGAGCAGTTCTTC | TRBV4-3 | many | TRBD2 | TRBJ2-1 | 15
CASSLGVGGMNTEAFF | TGTGCCAGCAGCTTAGGTGTGGGAGGGATGAACACTGAAGCTTTCTTT | TRBV7-2 | many | NA | TRBJ1-1 | 16
CASSLGVAGSNEQFF | TGTGCCAGCAGCTTGGGTGTCGCAGGGTCGAATGAGCAGTTCTTC | TRBV5-4 | many | NA | TRBJ2-1 | 15
CSARTGARYEQYF | TGCAGTGCTAGGACAGGGGCCAGGTACGAGCAGTACTTC | TRBV20-1 | few | TRBD1 | TRBJ2-7 | 13
CASSPLRGISGNTIYF | TGTGCCAGCAGTCCCCTAAGGGGGATAAGTGGAAACACCATATATTTT | TRBV28 | many | NA | TRBJ1-3 | 16
CSARKLAGYRDEQFF | TGCAGTGCTAGAAAGCTAGCGGGATATCGCGATGAGCAGTTCTTC | TRBV20-1 | few | TRBD2 | TRBJ2-1 | 15
CASSQAEDRFF | TGTGCCAGCAGCCAGGCAGAGGATCGGTTCTTC | TRBV28 | few | NA | TRBJ2-1 | 11
CASSGGQRTEAFF | TGTGCCAGCAGCGGGGGGCAACGGACTGAAGCTTTCTTT | TRBV7-9 | many | NA | TRBJ1-1 | 13
CASSLGSQPQHF | TGTGCCAGCAGCTTAGGGTCTCAGCCCCAGCATTTT | TRBV7-9 | many | NA | TRBJ1-5 | 12
CASRGRGGEPQHF | TGTGCCAGCAGGGGCCGTGGGGGAGAGCCCCAGCATTTT | TRBV2 | few | NA | TRBJ1-5 | 13
CASSSTSWTGYNEQFF | TGTGCCAGCAGTTCCACATCCTGGACAGGGTACAATGAGCAGTTCTTC | TRBV6-2/TRBV6-3 | many | TRBD1 | TRBJ2-1 | 16
CASSFVLDGNGYTF | TGTGCCAGCAGCTTCGTCCTGGACGGTAATGGCTACACCTTC | TRBV5-5 | NA | NA | TRBJ1-2 | 14
CASSDPGGRGGNTIYF | TGTGCCAGCAGCGACCCAGGGGGCCGGGGTGGAAACACCATATATTTT | TRBV12-3/TRBV12-4 | many | TRBD1 | TRBJ1-3 | 16
CASSLGRAGGQETQYF | TGTGCCAGCAGCTTAGGGAGAGCGGGGGGTCAAGAGACCCAGTACTTC | TRBV7-2 | many | TRBD2 | TRBJ2-5 | 16
CASRGDRYSNQPQHF | TGTGCCAGCAGGGGGGACAGGTATAGCAATCAGCCCCAGCATTTT | TRBV28 | many | TRBD1 | TRBJ1-5 | 15
CASSTGTGGGSEAFF | TGTGCCAGCAGTACAGGGACAGGGGGCGGTTCTGAAGCTTTCTTT | TRBV12-3/TRBV12-4 | many | TRBD1 | TRBJ1-1 | 15
CASSRDRNYEQYF | TGTGCCAGCAGCAGGGACAGAAACTACGAGCAGTACTTC | TRBV11-3 | NA | TRBD1 | TRBJ2-7 | 13
CASSLRPTANTEAFF | TGTGCCAGTAGTTTGAGGCCGACAGCGAACACTGAAGCTTTCTTT | TRBV19 | many | NA | TRBJ1-1 | 15
CASSSPGGSHEQYF | TGTGCCAGCTCCAGTCCAGGGGGCTCCCACGAGCAGTACTTC | TRBV18 | NA | TRBD1 | TRBJ2-7 | 14
CASSVELIDEQFF | TGTGCCAGCAGCGTCGAGCTAATCGATGAGCAGTTCTTC | TRBV9 | NA | NA | TRBJ2-1 | 13
CASLSPTGRATNEQFF | TGTGCCAGCCTTTCTCCCACAGGGCGGGCCACGAATGAGCAGTTCTTC | TRBV7-2 | many | NA | TRBJ2-1 | 16
CASSPLIIPETQYF | TGTGCCAGCAGCCCGTTGATTATCCCGGAGACCCAGTACTTC | TRBV28 | many | NA | TRBJ2-5 | 14
CASSRDRHTGELFF | TGTGCCAGCAGCCGGGACAGGCACACCGGGGAGCTGTTTTTT | TRBV6-2/TRBV6-3 | few | TRBD1 | TRBJ2-2 | 14
CASSPTSGFGASGNYGYTF | TGTGCCAGCTCACCAACGTCGGGATTTGGGGCATCCGGTAACTATGGCTACACCTTC | TRBV18 | NA | NA | TRBJ1-2 | 19
CASSQAAYGYTF | TGTGCCAGCAGCCAGGCAGCCTATGGCTACACCTTC | TRBV7-2 | many | NA | TRBJ1-2 | 12
CASSLGGTGLGLF | TGTGCCAGCAGCTTAGGGGGAACGGGACTAGGTCTCTTC | TRBV7-2 | many | TRBD2 | TRBJ2-1 | 13
CSVVTVLSSYNEQFF | TGCAGCGTTGTGACAGTCCTCAGCTCCTACAATGAGCAGTTCTTC | TRBV29-1 | many | NA | TRBJ2-1 | 15
CSATVARGSGYTF | TGCAGTGCCACCGTGGCCAGGGGAAGTGGCTACACCTTC | TRBV20-1 | few | NA | TRBJ1-2 | 13
CASSWGAGSYNSPLHF | TGTGCCAGCAGCTGGGGAGCAGGCTCCTATAATTCACCCCTCCACTTT | TRBV12-3/TRBV12-4 | many | NA | TRBJ1-6 | 16
CASSAWSGELFF | TGTGCCAGCAGTGCTTGGTCCGGGGAGCTGTTTTTT | TRBV6-2/TRBV6-3 | NA | NA | TRBJ2-2 | 12
CASSLGRGPEGEQFF | TGTGCCAGCAGCTTAGGTCGGGGGCCCGAGGGTGAGCAGTTCTTC | TRBV7-6 | many | NA | TRBJ2-1 | 15
CASSSLATNEKLFF | TGTGCCAGCAGTTCCCTGGCAACTAATGAAAAACTGTTTTTT | TRBV28 | many | NA | TRBJ1-4 | 14
CASSLGGTPYEQYF | TGTGCCAGCAGCTTAGGCGGGACCCCCTACGAGCAGTACTTC | TRBV7-2 | many | NA | TRBJ2-7 | 14
CAWSGLGIGETQYF | TGTGCCTGGAGTGGGTTAGGAATTGGGGAGACCCAGTACTTC | TRBV30 | few | NA | TRBJ2-5 | 14
CASSGGDRGQILGYEQYF | TGTGCCAGCAGCGGTGGAGACAGGGGGCAGATACTAGGGTACGAGCAGTACTTC | TRBV7-9 | many | TRBD1 | TRBJ2-7 | 18
CASSAGQGDHNEQFF | TGTGCCAGCAGCGCAGGACAGGGTGATCACAATGAGCAGTTCTTC | TRBV6-1 | NA | TRBD1 | TRBJ2-1 | 15
CASSLASSSDEQFF | TGTGCCAGCAGCTTAGCCTCTAGTAGCGATGAGCAGTTCTTC | TRBV7-3 | many | NA | TRBJ2-1 | 14
CASSPSQDRGSEQFF | TGTGCCAGCAGTCCGTCCCAGGACAGGGGTAGTGAGCAGTTCTTC | TRBV27 | many | TRBD1 | TRBJ2-1 | 15
CSAREDSSVAFLGYTF | TGCAGTGCTAGAGAAGACAGTTCGGTTGCGTTTTTAGGCTACACCTTC | TRBV20-1 | few | NA | TRBJ1-2 | 16
CASSLGLAGGGNIQYF | TGTGCCAGCAGCTTAGGACTAGCGGGAGGGGGAAACATTCAGTACTTC | TRBV7-2 | many | TRBD2 | TRBJ2-4 | 16
CACLPENTGELFF | TGTGCCTGCCTGCCCGAAAACACCGGGGAGCTGTTTTTT | TRBV30 | few | NA | TRBJ2-2 | 13
CASRTGLAGVGEQFF | TGCGCCAGCAGGACGGGACTAGCGGGGGTTGGTGAGCAGTTCTTC | TRBV5-1 | NA | TRBD2 | TRBJ2-1 | 15
CASSEAGRGSVSPLHF | TGTGCCAGCAGTGAAGCGGGACGTGGGTCGGTGTCACCCCTCCACTTT | TRBV6-1 | many | NA | TRBJ1-6 | 16
CASSWDTSEAFF | TGTGCCAGCAGCTGGGACACGAGTGAAGCTTTCTTT | TRBV7-2 | many | NA | TRBJ1-1 | 12
CASSPRQGLAEAFF | TGTGCCAGCAGCCCCCGACAGGGCCTGGCTGAAGCTTTCTTT | TRBV7-2 | many | TRBD1 | TRBJ1-1 | 14
CASSRSWWEQYF | TGTGCCAGCAGCCGCAGTTGGTGGGAGCAGTACTTC | TRBV28 | many | NA | TRBJ2-7 | 12
CASRPGTGGYGYTF | TGCGCCAGTAGACCCGGGACAGGGGGTTATGGCTACACCTTC | TRBV10-2 | many | TRBD1 | TRBJ1-2 | 14
CASSLDSASGNTIYF | TGTGCCAGCAGCTTAGATTCGGCCTCTGGAAACACCATATATTTT | TRBV7-2 | many | NA | TRBJ1-3 | 15
CASSPGEVSGNTIYF | TGTGCCAGCAGCCCTGGGGAAGTCTCTGGAAACACCATATATTTT | TRBV5-6 | few | NA | TRBJ1-3 | 15
CASSFGTPGEKLFF | TGTGCCAGCAGCTTTGGGACACCGGGTGAAAAACTGTTTTTT | TRBV7-2 | many | NA | TRBJ1-4 | 14
CASSLWAGGKTEAFF | TGTGCCAGCAGTTTGTGGGCAGGGGGCAAAACTGAAGCTTTCTTT | TRBV12-3/TRBV12-4 | NA | TRBD1 | TRBJ1-1 | 15
CASSLAGGSIHEQYF | TGTGCCAGCAGCTTAGCTGGCGGGAGCATACACGAGCAGTACTTC | TRBV7-2 | few | TRBD2 | TRBJ2-7 | 15
CSASGRDGTDTQYF | TGCAGTGCCAGCGGTCGGGATGGGACAGATACGCAGTATTTT | TRBV20-1 | many | NA | TRBJ2-3 | 14
CASSLGAESQYF | TGTGCCAGCAGTTTAGGGGCAGAATCGCAGTACTTC | TRBV12-3/TRBV12-4 | many | NA | TRBJ2-7 | 12